This TCR beta chain originates from a study of T cell repertoires in cytomegalovirus infection. The V and J ends lost 5 bases and 7 bases, in that order; junction bases with no gene match: 5. Germline V gene lookup returns CDR1 SEHNR and CDR2 FQNEAQ (reference sequence). This CDR3 region has 13 residues. TCRdb passed the reads through MiXCR, listing each CDR3 protein once. Among 100,000 to 150,000 distinct CDR3 sequences, about 10% were seen once, and the ten largest hold 10%. This clonotype has a count of ten or more. This chain links TRBV7-9 with TRBJ1-1; TRBD1 agrees at 9 bases. This sequence was found in a human donor in good health (CMV status not recorded). Some clones in this sample may be carry-over from other donors' samples. Sequencing used PBMCs. For the CDR3, the DNA is TGTGCCAGCAGCCAGGGACAGGGTAGTGAAGCTTTCTTT. This codes for CASSQGQGSEAFF.